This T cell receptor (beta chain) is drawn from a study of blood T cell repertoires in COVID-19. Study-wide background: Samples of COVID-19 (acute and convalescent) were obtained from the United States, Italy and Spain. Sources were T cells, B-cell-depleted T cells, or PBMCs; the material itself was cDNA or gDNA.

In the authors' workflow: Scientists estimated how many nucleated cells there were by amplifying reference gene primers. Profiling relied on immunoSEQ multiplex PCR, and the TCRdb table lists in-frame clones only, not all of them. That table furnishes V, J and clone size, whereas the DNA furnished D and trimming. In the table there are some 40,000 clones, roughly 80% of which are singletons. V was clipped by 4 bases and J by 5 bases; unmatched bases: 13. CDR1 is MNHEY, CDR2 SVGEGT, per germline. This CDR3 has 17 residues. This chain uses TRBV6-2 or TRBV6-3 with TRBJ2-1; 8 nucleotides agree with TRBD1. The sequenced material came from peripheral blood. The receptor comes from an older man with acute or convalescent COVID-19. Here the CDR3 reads CASSLGQDISGDNEQFF. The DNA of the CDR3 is TGTGCCAGCAGTTTGGGACAGGATATCTCAGGGGACAATGAGCAGTTCTTC.